This TCR beta chain was documented in a study of CD8 T cells in Susac syndrome. Study-wide results and caveats: The TCR sequencing and HLA analysis in the study involved a relatively small number of individuals, as the study acknowledged.

Worth noting for this clonotype: The antigen is unknown.

Sequencing of TCR beta was undertaken in CD8+ and CD4+ T cells derived from blood. When the RNA was reverse transcribed, random hexamers were used with an input of roughly 0.5 to 1 ug. The authors amplified TCR beta CDR3 across 54 Vbeta and 13 Jbeta using immunoSEQ multiplex PCR. TCRdb recomputed calls from the immunoSEQ multiplex PCR reads with MiXCR, one row per CDR3 protein. This table has 25,000 to 30,000 distinct CDR3 sequences, roughly 94% appearing once. The source of this sequence is a human donor in good health. The sample comprised CD8+ T cells from PBMCs.

The CDR3 here is CASSAGGYGYTF. CDR3 in DNA: TGTGCCAGCAGTGCGGGAGGGTATGGCTACACCTTC. The rearrangement uses TRBV12-3 or TRBV12-4 and TRBJ1-2; no definite D call. Trimming shortened V by 5 bases and J by 5 bases, and 9 bases separated the two germline ends. The CDR3 is made up of 12 amino acids.